This T cell receptor (beta chain) was captured in a study of vaccination and CD4 T cells after COVID-19. CD4+ T cells that had been cultured provided DNA sequenced with the Oncomine TCR Beta short-read assay. TCRdb re-called the PCR reads through MiXCR, storing one row per CDR3 protein. The table includes tens of thousands of distinct CDR3 sequences, less than 70% detected once. Trimming took off 5 bases at V and 3 bases at J, with 13 bases between the two ends. This CDR3 is built from 14 residues. Germline CDR1 MDHEN, CDR2 SYDVKM. With respect to this clonotype: The target antigen is unknown.

Treatment here: approximately 9-day PBMC culture with coronavirus spike peptide pools or control peptides (ViraFEST assay). Expansion of antigen-specific T cells with peptide pools by ViraFEST preceded sequencing of TCRs. The V call is TRBV28, the J call TRBJ1-2, with D possibly being TRBD1 (5 bases). This clonotype was obtained from a human donor who had recovered from COVID-19. The sample consisted of CD4+ T cells from blood, cultured in vitro. CDR3 amino acids: CASSRGDRHYGYTF. In DNA form, the CDR3 reads TGTGCCAGCAGTAGAGGGGATCGACACTATGGCTACACCTTC.